The 29 T cell receptor beta chains below were found in one sample sequenced in a study of T cell repertoires in cytomegalovirus infection. Antigen specificity for these receptors is unknown. MiXCR, applied by TCRdb to the reads, yields one record per CDR3 protein. The sample holds approximately 1,000,000 distinct CDR3 sequences, 31% seen once. The source material was cultured CD8+ T cells from PBMCs, sampled from culture after CMV antigen stimulation. Receptors originate from a human donor in good health (CMV status not recorded). Some clones in this sample may be carry-over from other donors' samples.

V is TRBV7-8 and J is TRBJ2-3; D not resolved. Trimming pared 1 base from V and 1 base from J, leaving 9 bases between. The CDR3 sequence is 15 residues long. The germline gives CDR1 SGHVS, CDR2 FQNEAQ. Written as DNA, the CDR3 is TGTGCCAGCAGCTTAGAGATTAGTGGCACAGATACGCAGTATTTT. The encoded protein is CASSLEISGTDTQYF.

In DNA, the CDR3 is TGTGCCAGCAGTGACAGGCCCGGGACTAGAGATTACAATGAGCAGTTCTTC. Amino acid sequence: CASSDRPGTRDYNEQFF. This chain joins TRBV6-4 and TRBJ2-1; TRBD2 aligns across 8 bases. With 2 bases clipped from V and 4 bases from J, the junction kept 10 bases outside the gene matches. CDR1 is MRHNA, CDR2 SNTAGT, per germline. This CDR3 region has 17 residues.

This rearrangement joins TRBV27 to TRBJ2-1; 8 bases are shared with TRBD2. The J segment lost 2 bases and the V segment lost 6 bases, leaving 9 bases of the junction unmatched. This CDR3 has 16 amino acids. CDR1 and CDR2 (germline): MNHEY, SMNVEV (reference sequence). CDR3 amino acids: CASSLRQAGAYNEQFF. Here the CDR3 DNA reads TGTGCCAGCAGCCTTAGACAAGCGGGGGCCTACAATGAGCAGTTCTTC.

Points on this clonotype: Possible read error: a much larger clone is one base away. The J gene is TRBJ2-3, the V gene TRBV6-2 or TRBV6-3; TRBD2 aligns across 10 bases. With 7 bases clipped from V and 0 bases from J, the junction kept 10 bases outside the gene matches. Germline-derived CDR1 and CDR2 are MNHEY and SVGEGT. The CDR3 is 17 residues long. Here the CDR3 reads CASITIAGGFSTDTQYF. The CDR3 nucleotides read TGTGCCAGCATTACGATAGCGGGGGGTTTCAGCACAGATACGCAGTATTTT.

This clonotype showed up just a few times. The chain recombines TRBV4-1 with TRBJ2-3; no reliable D call. The CDR3 covers 16 residues. In germline, CDR1 is MGHRA, CDR2 YSYEKL. Trimming took off 4 bases at V and 3 bases at J, with 17 bases between the two ends. The CDR3 here is CASSLRVGSETDTQYF. The CDR3, as DNA: TGCGCCAGCAGCCTCCGTGTAGGATCCGAAACAGATACGCAGTATTTT.

Concerning this clonotype: This may arise from a read error, as a much more abundant clone is one base away. This chain uses TRBV7-8 with TRBJ1-5, with unresolved D. Germline V gene sequence: CDR1 SGHVS, CDR2 FQNEAQ. V lost 5 bases, J lost 2 bases, and 13 bases lay in between. The CDR3 is 15 residues long. CDR3 in amino acids: CASSQVGIGNQPQHF. The CDR3 nucleotides read TGTGCCAGCAGCCAAGTGGGCATAGGCAATCAGCCCCAGCATTTT.

CDR3 sequence (DNA): TGTGCCAGCAGCTTTGGGGACAGGGCCCTATTGACCCTCCACTTT. Its translation is CASSFGDRALLTLHF. The chain couples TRBV7-9 to TRBJ1-6, with 9 bases fitting TRBD1. Per germline, CDR1 SEHNR and CDR2 FQNEAQ (reference sequence). The CDR3 consists of 15 residues. J lost 14 bases, V lost 3 bases, and 11 bases had no gene match.

The chain recombines TRBV5-3 with TRBJ1-6, with D maybe TRBD1 (6 bases). TRBV5-3 counts as an open reading frame of uncertain function. This CDR3 contains 15 residues. V lost 4 bases, J lost 7 bases, and 15 bases lay in between. The CDR3 here is CARSGTGHSNSPLHF. In DNA, the CDR3 is TGTGCCAGAAGCGGAACGGGACACTCAAATTCACCCCTCCACTTT.

This clonotype was found a few times. The CDR3 DNA sequence: TGCGCCAGCAGCCAAGGGATCGGCAAATACAATGAGCAGTTCTTC. Translated, it gives CASSQGIGKYNEQFF. The J gene is TRBJ2-1, the V gene TRBV4-1; D uncertain. Trimming stripped 1 base from V and 4 bases from J, with 11 bases between. This CDR3 has 15 residues. Germline assignment: CDR1 MGHRA and CDR2 YSYEKL.

CDR3 protein: CASSQPTPGQKIYGYTF. CDR3 coding DNA: TGTGCCAGCAGCCAACCTACTCCGGGACAGAAAATCTATGGCTACACCTTC. This chain joins TRBV7-6 and TRBJ1-2; 7 bases are a match to TRBD1. V lost 5 bases to trimming and J lost 4 bases; unmatched junction nucleotides: 16. Germline assignment: CDR1 SGHVS and CDR2 FNYEAQ. This CDR3 contains 17 residues.

This clonotype has a handful of counts. The V call is TRBV14, the J call TRBJ2-5, with D possibly matching TRBD1 (6 bases). The CDR3 loop spans 15 amino acids. Trimming took off 4 bases at V and 4 bases at J, with 16 bases between the two ends. CDR1 and CDR2 from the germline V gene are SGHDN and FVKESK. CDR3 amino acids: CASSLKRSRGETQYF. CDR3 in DNA: TGTGCCAGCAGCCTTAAACGTAGCAGGGGAGAGACCCAGTACTTC.

The gene calls are TRBV4-1 and TRBJ2-3; D is unresolved. Germline V gene data show CDR1 as MGHRA and CDR2 as YSYEKL. The CDR3 runs 17 residues. V dropped 0 bases and J dropped 4 bases, with 17 bases sitting between them. CDR3 in amino acids: CASSQDPPWQESDTQYF. The CDR3 DNA follows: TGCGCCAGCAGCCAAGATCCCCCGTGGCAGGAGTCAGATACGCAGTATTTT.

The gene calls are TRBV6-5 and TRBJ1-1, with D unresolved. V lost 0 bases, J lost 7 bases, and 12 bases lay in between. Germline values: CDR1 MNHEY, CDR2 SVGAGI. The CDR3 totals 14 residues. The CDR3 here is CASSYSGSRIEAFF. The CDR3 bases are TGTGCCAGCAGTTACTCCGGGTCCCGTATTGAAGCTTTCTTT.

This clonotype occurred a few times. The chain combines TRBV12-3 or TRBV12-4 with TRBJ2-7; D remains unclear. Trimming left V 5 bases short and J 5 bases short, with 19 bases between. This CDR3 region has 15 residues. For the CDR3, the DNA is TGTGCCAGCAGTCCTTCTCTCCAAGGGTCTCACGAGCAGTACTTC. Its protein product is CASSPSLQGSHEQYF.

This clonotype occurred once. V usage is TRBV7-4 and J usage is TRBJ2-2, with TRBD1 as a possible D gene (6 bases). Germline loops: CDR1 SGHVT, CDR2 SQSDAQ. The CDR3 is made up of 15 amino acids. V dropped 5 bases and J dropped 5 bases, with 15 bases sitting between them. The DNA for the CDR3 is TGTGCCAGCAGCCATCTCAGGGGACGGACCGGGGAGCTGTTTTTT. Residues: CASSHLRGRTGELFF.

In regard to this clonotype: At one of its ends the junction is not consistent with the germline gene, which may arise from a read error. The chain has TRBV19 and TRBJ2-1; possibly TRBD1 for D (8 bases). Germline V gene data show CDR1 as LNHDA and CDR2 as SQIVND (reference sequence). The CDR3 loop spans 16 amino acids. The CDR3 here is CVSSKDRGLPYNEQFF. CDR3 DNA sequence: TGTGTCAGTAGTAAAGACAGGGGACTACCCTACAATGAGCAGTTCTTC. Full variable domain (outside the CDR3, taken from reference TRBV19 and TRBJ2-1): DGGITQSPKYLFRKEGQNVTLSCEQNLNHDAMYWYRQDPGQGLRLIYYSQIVNDFQKGDIAEGYSVSREKKESFPLTVTSAQKNPTAFYLCVSSKDRGLPYNEQFFGPGTRLTVL.

There are many counts of this clonotype. The chain uses TRBV7-3 and TRBJ2-3; possible D gene TRBD2, 6 bases. From germline, CDR1 is SGHTA and CDR2 FQGTGA. This CDR3 spans 18 amino acids. Between the trimmed V and J ends, which lost 5 bases and 2 bases, there was a span of 23 bases. The CDR3 region is CASSHPRSFGGDTDTQYF. Here the CDR3 DNA reads TGTGCCAGCAGCCATCCTCGATCCTTCGGGGGTGACACAGATACGCAGTATTTT.

This clonotype has at least ten counts. The chain has TRBV7-6 and TRBJ2-2, with D possibly being TRBD2 (7 bases). The CDR3 is 17 amino acids. Germline V gene data show CDR1 as SGHVS and CDR2 as FNYEAQ. The V and J ends lost 1 base and 1 base respectively, with 13 bases between them. DNA for the CDR3: TGTGCCAGCAGCTTAGAGAGGGGGGGACTGAACACCGGGGAGCTGTTTTTT. Amino acids: CASSLERGGLNTGELFF.

This clonotype was detected a few times. The chain joins TRBV19 to TRBJ2-1; D assignment may be TRBD1 or TRBD2 (5 bases each). V dropped 7 bases and J dropped 8 bases, with 15 bases sitting between them. Per germline, CDR1 LNHDA and CDR2 SQIVND (reference sequence). This CDR3 spans 13 amino acids. CDR3 sequence (DNA): TGTGCCAGTATCGGGACCACCCCCCATGAGCAGTTCTTC. Encoded protein: CASIGTTPHEQFF.

This clonotype was counted many times. CDR3 DNA: TGTGCCAGTACGTTGGGGGGCGGTTACAATGAGCAGTTCTTC. Translated, it gives CASTLGGGYNEQFF. The chain joins TRBV19 to TRBJ2-1; perhaps D is TRBD1 or TRBD2 (6 bases each). Trimming removed 7 bases at V and 4 bases at J, with 14 bases between. CDR3 size: 14 residues. The germline V gene encodes CDR1 LNHDA and CDR2 SQIVND (reference sequence).

This sequence joins TRBV11-1 and TRBJ2-1, with D maybe TRBD2 (5 bases). Per germline, CDR1 SGHAT and CDR2 FQDESV (reference sequence). V lost 11 bases to trimming and J lost 2 bases, with 13 bases between them. The CDR3 sequence is 13 residues long. The CDR3 DNA sequence: TGTGCCGGCGAGGGCAGGACCTACAATGAGCAGTTCTTC. Protein sequence: CAGEGRTYNEQFF.

The chain couples TRBV5-4 to TRBJ2-7; maybe TRBD2 (6 bases). Germline V lookup: CDR1 SGHNT, CDR2 YYREEE (reference sequence). The germline V and J ends were trimmed by 4 bases and 5 bases, with 19 bases remaining between them. The CDR3 spans 15 residues. As DNA, the CDR3 is TGTGCCAGCAGCGATAGGCCCGGGACTCCCCACGAGCAGTACTTC. Its translation: CASSDRPGTPHEQYF.

Only a few counts were recorded for this clonotype. The chain uses TRBV7-2 and TRBJ1-2, with 8 bases matching TRBD1. Germline V gene lookup returns CDR1 SGHTA and CDR2 FQGNSA. This CDR3 is built from 13 residues. Trimming at V came to 4 bases and at J to 5 bases, leaving 3 bases not matched to a gene. The CDR3 protein is CASSSDREYGYTF. The CDR3 DNA follows: TGTGCCAGCAGCTCGGACAGGGAGTATGGCTACACCTTC.

CDR3 sequence (DNA): TGTGCCAGTAGTAGGGACACCGATAGCAATCAGCCCCAGCATTTT. Translation gives CASSRDTDSNQPQHF. This sequence joins TRBV19 and TRBJ1-5, with D perhaps matching TRBD1 (6 bases). With 4 bases removed from V and 0 bases from J, the gap between germline ends came to 10 bases. From germline, CDR1 is LNHDA and CDR2 SQIVND (reference sequence). CDR3 length: 15 amino acids.

The chain joins TRBV12-3 or TRBV12-4 to TRBJ1-2; D not certain. Trimming removed 0 bases at V and 8 bases at J, with 10 bases between. This CDR3 has 13 residues. CDR3 amino acids: CASSLAKGHGYTF. The CDR3 nucleotides read TGTGCCAGCAGTTTAGCGAAGGGCCACGGCTACACCTTC.

The V call is TRBV7-9, the J call TRBJ1-6, with D perhaps TRBD1 (5 bases). There are 17 residues in the CDR3. The V and J ends lost 1 base and 0 bases respectively, with 10 bases between them. The germline V gene encodes CDR1 SEHNR and CDR2 FQNEAQ (reference sequence). Here the CDR3 reads CASSLDQGSSYNSPLHF. Written as DNA, the CDR3 is TGTGCCAGCAGCTTAGATCAGGGCAGCTCCTATAATTCACCCCTCCACTTT.

This chain links TRBV2 with TRBJ2-7; D call uncertain. The V and J ends lost 8 bases and 1 base respectively, with 12 bases between them. The germline gives CDR1 SNHLY, CDR2 FYNNEI. CDR3 length: 13 residues. The CDR3 reads CASSKPYSYEQYV. In nucleotides, the CDR3 is TGTGCCAGCTCCAAACCTTATTCCTACGAGCAGTACGTC.

The chain is built from TRBV6-5 and TRBJ2-6; D perhaps matches TRBD1 (5 bases). V was shortened by 8 bases and J by 0 bases, with 26 bases between the two germline ends. The CDR3 contains 20 residues. Per the germline V gene, CDR1 is MNHEY and CDR2 is SVGAGI. The CDR3 loop is CASHWWAGPFHDSGANVLTF. In DNA, the CDR3 is TGTGCCAGCCATTGGTGGGCAGGGCCCTTTCACGACTCTGGGGCCAACGTCCTGACTTTC.

On this clonotype itself: Possible read error: a much larger clone is one base away. The chain combines TRBV19 with TRBJ1-2, with 8 positions matching TRBD1. The CDR3 contains 13 residues. CDR1 and CDR2 (germline): LNHDA, SQIVND (reference sequence). CDR3 region: CAGRSGGANGYTF. CDR3 sequence (DNA): TGTGCCGGTAGATCAGGGGGCGCGAATGGCTACACCTTC.